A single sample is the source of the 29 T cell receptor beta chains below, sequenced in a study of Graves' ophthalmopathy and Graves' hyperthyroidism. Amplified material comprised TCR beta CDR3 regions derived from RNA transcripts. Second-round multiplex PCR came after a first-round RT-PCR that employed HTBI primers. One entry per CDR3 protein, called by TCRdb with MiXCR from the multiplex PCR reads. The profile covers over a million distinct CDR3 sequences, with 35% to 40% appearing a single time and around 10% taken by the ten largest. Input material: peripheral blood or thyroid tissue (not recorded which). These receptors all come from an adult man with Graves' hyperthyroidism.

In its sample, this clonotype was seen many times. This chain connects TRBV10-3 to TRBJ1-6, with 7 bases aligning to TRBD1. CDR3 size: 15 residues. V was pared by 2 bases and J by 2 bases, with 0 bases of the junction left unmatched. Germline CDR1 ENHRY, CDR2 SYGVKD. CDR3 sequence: CAISEDRAYNSPLHF. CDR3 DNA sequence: TGTGCCATCAGTGAGGACAGGGCCTATAATTCACCCCTCCACTTT.

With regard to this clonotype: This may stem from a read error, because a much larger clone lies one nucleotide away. CDR3 region: CASRTTGTYEQYF. The CDR3 DNA follows: TGTGCCAGCAGGACGACAGGGACCTACGAGCAGTACTTC. This chain joins TRBV28 and TRBJ2-7; 7 positions match TRBD1. V lost 6 bases and J lost 2; bases outside the gene matches: 4. The CDR3 extends over 13 amino acids. Germline V gene sequence: CDR1 MDHEN, CDR2 SYDVKM.

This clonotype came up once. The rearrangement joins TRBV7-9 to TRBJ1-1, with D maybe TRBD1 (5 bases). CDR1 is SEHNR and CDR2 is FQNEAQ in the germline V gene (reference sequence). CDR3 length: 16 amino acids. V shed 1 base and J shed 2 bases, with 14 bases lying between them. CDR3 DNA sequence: TGTGCCAGCAGCTTAGAGGGACCCCCGGGAAACACTGAAGCTTTCTTT. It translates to CASSLEGPPGNTEAFF.

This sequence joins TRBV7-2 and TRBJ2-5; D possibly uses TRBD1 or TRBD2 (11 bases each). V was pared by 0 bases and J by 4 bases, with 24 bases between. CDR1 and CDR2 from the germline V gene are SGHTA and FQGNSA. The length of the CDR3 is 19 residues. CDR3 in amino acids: CASSLAGTGGLAALETQYF. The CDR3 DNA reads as TGTGCCAGCAGCTTAGCGGGGACAGGGGGACTAGCGGCGTTAGAGACCCAGTACTTC.

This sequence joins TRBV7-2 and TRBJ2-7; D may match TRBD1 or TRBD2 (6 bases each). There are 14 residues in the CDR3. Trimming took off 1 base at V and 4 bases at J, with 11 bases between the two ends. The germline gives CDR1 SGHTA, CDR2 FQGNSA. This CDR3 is CASSLEWRGYEQYF. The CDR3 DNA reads TGTGCCAGCAGCTTAGAGTGGAGGGGGTACGAGCAGTACTTC. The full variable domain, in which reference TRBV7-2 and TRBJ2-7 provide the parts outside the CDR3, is GAGVSQSPSNKVTEKGKDVELRCDPISGHTALYWYRQSLGQGLEFLIYFQGNSAPDKSGLPSDRFSAERTGGSVSTLTIQRTQQEDSAVYLCASSLEWRGYEQYFGPGTRLTVT.

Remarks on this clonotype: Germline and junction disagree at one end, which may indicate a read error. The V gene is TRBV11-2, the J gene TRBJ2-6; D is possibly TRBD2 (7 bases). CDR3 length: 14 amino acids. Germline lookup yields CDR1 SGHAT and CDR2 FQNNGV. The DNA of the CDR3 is TGTGCCAGCAGCCCGGGACGGGGGGCCGACGTCCTGACTTTC. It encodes CASSPGRGADVLTF. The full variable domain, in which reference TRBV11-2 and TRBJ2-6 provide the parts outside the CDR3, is EAGVAQSPRYKIIEKRQSVAFWCNPISGHATLYWYQQILGQGPKLLIQFQNNGVVDDSQLPKDRFSAERLKGVDSTLKIQPAKLEDSAVYLCASSPGRGADVLTFGAGSRLTVL.

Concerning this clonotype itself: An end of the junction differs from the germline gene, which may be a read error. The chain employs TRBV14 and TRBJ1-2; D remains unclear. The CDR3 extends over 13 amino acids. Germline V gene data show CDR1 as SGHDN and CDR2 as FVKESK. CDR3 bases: TGCGCCAGCAGTGACTCCGGGCCGGATGGCTACACCTTC. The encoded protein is CASSDSGPDGYTF.

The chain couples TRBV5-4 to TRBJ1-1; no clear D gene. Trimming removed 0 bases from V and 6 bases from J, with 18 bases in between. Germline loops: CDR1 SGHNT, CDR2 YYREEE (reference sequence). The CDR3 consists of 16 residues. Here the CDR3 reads CASSLDVGLVSAEAFF. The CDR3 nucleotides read TGTGCCAGCAGCTTGGATGTTGGACTAGTCTCCGCTGAAGCTTTCTTT.

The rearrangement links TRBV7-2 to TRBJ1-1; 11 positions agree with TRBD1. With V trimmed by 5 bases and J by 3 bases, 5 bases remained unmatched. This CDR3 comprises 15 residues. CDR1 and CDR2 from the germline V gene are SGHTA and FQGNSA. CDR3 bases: TGTGCCAGCAGCCCTCGGGACAGGGGGGACACTGAAGCTTTCTTT. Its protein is CASSPRDRGDTEAFF.

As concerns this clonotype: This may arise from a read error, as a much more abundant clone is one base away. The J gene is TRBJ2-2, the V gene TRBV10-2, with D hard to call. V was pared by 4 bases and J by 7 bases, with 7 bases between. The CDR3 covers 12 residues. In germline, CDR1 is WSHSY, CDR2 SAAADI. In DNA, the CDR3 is TGCGCCAGCAGTGGTCTGGGCGGGGAGCTGTTTTTT. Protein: CASSGLGGELFF.

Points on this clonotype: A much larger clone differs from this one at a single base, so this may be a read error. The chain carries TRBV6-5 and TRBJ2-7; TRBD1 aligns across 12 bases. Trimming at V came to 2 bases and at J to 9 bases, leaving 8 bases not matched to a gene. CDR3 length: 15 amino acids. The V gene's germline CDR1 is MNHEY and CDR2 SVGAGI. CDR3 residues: CASSYLGTGGNGQYF. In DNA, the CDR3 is TGTGCCAGCAGTTACCTCGGGACAGGGGGCAACGGGCAGTACTTC.

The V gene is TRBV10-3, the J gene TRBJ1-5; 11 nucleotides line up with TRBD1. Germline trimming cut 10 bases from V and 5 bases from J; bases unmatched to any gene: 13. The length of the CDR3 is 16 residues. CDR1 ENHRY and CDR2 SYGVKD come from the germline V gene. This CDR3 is CASRDRGTGHDQPQHF. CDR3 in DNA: TGTGCCAGCAGGGACAGGGGGACAGGGCATGATCAGCCCCAGCATTTT.

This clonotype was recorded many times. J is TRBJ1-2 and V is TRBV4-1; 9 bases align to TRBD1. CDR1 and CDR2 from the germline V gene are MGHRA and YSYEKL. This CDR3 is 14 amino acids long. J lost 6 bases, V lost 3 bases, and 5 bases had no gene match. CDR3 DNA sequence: TGCGCCAGCAGCCAGGATACAGGGGGCCATGGCTACACCTTC. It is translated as CASSQDTGGHGYTF.

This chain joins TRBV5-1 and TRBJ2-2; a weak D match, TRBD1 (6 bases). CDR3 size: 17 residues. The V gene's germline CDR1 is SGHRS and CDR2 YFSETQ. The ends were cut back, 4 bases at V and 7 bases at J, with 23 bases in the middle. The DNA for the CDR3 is TGCGCCAGCAGCAAAACAGGGTCCTCAGCTGTGGGCGGGGAGCTGTTTTTT. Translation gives CASSKTGSSAVGGELFF. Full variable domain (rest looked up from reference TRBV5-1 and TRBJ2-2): KAGVTQTPRYLIKTRGQQVTLSCSPISGHRSVSWYQQTPGQGLQFLFEYFSETQRNKGNFPGRFSGRQFSNSRSEMNVSTLELGDSALYLCASSKTGSSAVGGELFFGEGSRLTVL.

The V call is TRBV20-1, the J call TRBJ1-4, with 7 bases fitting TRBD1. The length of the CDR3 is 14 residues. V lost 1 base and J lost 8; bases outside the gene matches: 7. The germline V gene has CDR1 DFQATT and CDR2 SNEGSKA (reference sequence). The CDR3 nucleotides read TGCAGTGCTAGAGGGGTCCAGGACAGGGAAAAACTGTTTTTT. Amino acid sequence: CSARGVQDREKLFF.

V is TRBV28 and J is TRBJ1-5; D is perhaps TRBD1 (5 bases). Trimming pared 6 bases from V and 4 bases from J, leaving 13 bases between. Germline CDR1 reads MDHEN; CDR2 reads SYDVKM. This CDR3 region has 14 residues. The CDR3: CASRAGGENQPQHF. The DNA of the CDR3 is TGTGCCAGCAGGGCCGGGGGGGAGAATCAGCCCCAGCATTTT.

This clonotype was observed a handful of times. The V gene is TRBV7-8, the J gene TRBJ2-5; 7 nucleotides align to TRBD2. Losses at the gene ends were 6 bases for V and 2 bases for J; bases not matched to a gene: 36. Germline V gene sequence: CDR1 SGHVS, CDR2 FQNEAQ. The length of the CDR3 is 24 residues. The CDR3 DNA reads TGTGCCAGCAGTCGGGGTTTCCGGGGGGTATCCACCCACAGCTCCTCAAGTGGACAAGAGACCCAGTACTTC. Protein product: CASSRGFRGVSTHSSSSGQETQYF.

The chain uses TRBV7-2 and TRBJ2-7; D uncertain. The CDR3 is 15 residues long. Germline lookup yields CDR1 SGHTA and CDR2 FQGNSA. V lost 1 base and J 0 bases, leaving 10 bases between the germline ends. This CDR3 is CASSLGGNNSYEQYF. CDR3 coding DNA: TGTGCCAGCAGCTTAGGCGGAAACAACTCCTACGAGCAGTACTTC.

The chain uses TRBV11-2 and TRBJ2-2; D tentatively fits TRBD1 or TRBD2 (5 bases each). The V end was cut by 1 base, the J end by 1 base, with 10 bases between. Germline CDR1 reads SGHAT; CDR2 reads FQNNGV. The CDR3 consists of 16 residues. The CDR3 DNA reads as TGTGCCAGCAGCTTAGGGGGGATGCGGAACACCGGGGAGCTGTTTTTT. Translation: CASSLGGMRNTGELFF.

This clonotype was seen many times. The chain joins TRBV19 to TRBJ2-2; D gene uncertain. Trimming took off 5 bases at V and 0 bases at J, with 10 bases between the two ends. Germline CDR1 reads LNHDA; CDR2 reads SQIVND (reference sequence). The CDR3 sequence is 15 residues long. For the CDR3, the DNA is TGTGCCAGTAGTTATAGCTTGGCGAACACCGGGGAGCTGTTTTTT. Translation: CASSYSLANTGELFF.

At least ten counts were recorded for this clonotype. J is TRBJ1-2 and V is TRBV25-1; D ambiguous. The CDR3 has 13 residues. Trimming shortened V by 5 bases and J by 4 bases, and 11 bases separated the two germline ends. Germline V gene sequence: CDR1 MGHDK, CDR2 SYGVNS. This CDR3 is CASSTTRVYGYTF. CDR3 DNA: TGTGCCAGCAGTACCACACGGGTCTATGGCTACACCTTC.

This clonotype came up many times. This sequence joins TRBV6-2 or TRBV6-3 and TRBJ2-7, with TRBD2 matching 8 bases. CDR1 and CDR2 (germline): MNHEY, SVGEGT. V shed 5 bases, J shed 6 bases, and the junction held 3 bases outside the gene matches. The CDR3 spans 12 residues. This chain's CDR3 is CASSTAGGEQYF. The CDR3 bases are TGTGCCAGCAGTACCGCGGGGGGCGAGCAGTACTTC.

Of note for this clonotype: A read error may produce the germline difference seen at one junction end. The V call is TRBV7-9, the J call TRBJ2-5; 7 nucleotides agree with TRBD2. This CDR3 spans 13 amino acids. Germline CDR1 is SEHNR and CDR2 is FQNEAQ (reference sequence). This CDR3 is CASSPGLRETQCF. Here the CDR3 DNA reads TGTGCCAGCAGCCCGGGACTAAGAGAGACCCAGTGCTTC.

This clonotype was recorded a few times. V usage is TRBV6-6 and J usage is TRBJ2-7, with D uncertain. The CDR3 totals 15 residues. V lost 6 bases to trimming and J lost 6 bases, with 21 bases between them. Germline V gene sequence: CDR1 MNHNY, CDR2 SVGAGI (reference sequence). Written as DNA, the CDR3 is TGTGCCAGCAGACCGACGAGGACCGTGGGTTCCGAGCAGTACTTC. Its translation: CASRPTRTVGSEQYF.

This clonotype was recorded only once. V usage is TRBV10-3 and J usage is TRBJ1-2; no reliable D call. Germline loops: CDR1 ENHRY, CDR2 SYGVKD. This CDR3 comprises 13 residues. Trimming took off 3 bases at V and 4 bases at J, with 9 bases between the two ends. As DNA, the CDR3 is TGTGCCATCAGTGATGGGGTCGGCTATGGCTACACCTTC. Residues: CAISDGVGYGYTF.

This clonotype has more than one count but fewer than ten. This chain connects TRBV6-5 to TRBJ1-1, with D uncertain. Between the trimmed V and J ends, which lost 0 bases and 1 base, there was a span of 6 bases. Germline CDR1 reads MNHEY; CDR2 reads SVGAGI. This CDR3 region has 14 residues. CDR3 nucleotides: TGTGCCAGCAGTTACTCGAAAGCGAACACTGAAGCTTTCTTT. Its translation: CASSYSKANTEAFF.

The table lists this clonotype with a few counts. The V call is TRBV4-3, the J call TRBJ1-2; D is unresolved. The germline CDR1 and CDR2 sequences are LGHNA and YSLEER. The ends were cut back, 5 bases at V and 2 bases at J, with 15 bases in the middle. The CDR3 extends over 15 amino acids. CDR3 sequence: CASSTIGLLNYGYTF. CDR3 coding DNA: TGCGCCAGCAGCACAATAGGTCTCCTGAACTATGGCTACACCTTC.

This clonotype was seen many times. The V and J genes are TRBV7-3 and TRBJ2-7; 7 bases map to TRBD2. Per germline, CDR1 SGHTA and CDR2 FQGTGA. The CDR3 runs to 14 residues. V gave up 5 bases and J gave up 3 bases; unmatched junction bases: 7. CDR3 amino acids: CASSLQAGSYEQYF. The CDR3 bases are TGTGCCAGCAGCCTGCAAGCGGGAAGCTACGAGCAGTACTTC.

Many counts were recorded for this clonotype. This CDR3 reads CASSERPGQRNEKLFF. The DNA for the CDR3 is TGTGCCAGCAGCGAAAGACCGGGACAGCGGAATGAAAAACTGTTTTTT. The rearrangement links TRBV7-9 to TRBJ1-4, with 7 bases identical to TRBD1. Germline loops: CDR1 SEHNR, CDR2 FQNEAQ (reference sequence). J gave up 5 bases and V 5 bases, and 11 bases lay outside the gene matches. The CDR3 is 16 residues long.